This TCR beta chain was observed in a study of blood T cell repertoires in COVID-19. Study context: There were acute and convalescent COVID-19 samples, and they came from the United States, Italy and Spain. Sources were T cells, B-cell-depleted T cells, or PBMCs; the material itself was cDNA or gDNA.

As handled by the study authors: Estimation of nucleated cell counts relied on the amplification of reference gene primers. TCRdb's table, derived via immunoSEQ multiplex PCR, lists solely in-frame clones and lacks some. For V, J and clone size, that table is used; D and trimming come from the DNA. The sample holds roughly 230,000 clones; nearly 90% are singletons and the top ten take around 2.3%. The sample comprised peripheral blood. The sequence came from a woman aged 55-70 years with COVID-19, enrolled during active disease.

The CDR3 reads CASSLDLNEQFF. The CDR3 bases are TGCGCCAGCAGCTTGGATTTAAATGAGCAGTTCTTC. The chain has TRBV5-1 and TRBJ2-1; D is unresolved. This CDR3 contains 12 residues. The ends were cut back, 0 bases at V and 7 bases at J, with 5 bases in the middle. CDR1 and CDR2 (germline): SGHRS, YFSETQ.